Detailed here is one TCR beta chain. CDR1 is GTSNPN, CDR2 SVGIG, per germline (reference sequence). With 2 bases clipped from V and 1 base from J, the junction kept 0 bases outside the gene matches. The CDR3 sequence is 14 residues long. Each cell subset's genomic DNA was divided evenly among several immunoSEQ plates. Measured with immunoSEQ multiplex PCR; TCRdb has only the in-frame clones, and not every one. The data show more than 400,000 clones, approximately 82% seen once. This sample was taken from a study of shared clonotypes between healthy human individuals. The gene calls are TRBV30 and TRBJ2-3; the match to TRBD2 covers 10 bases. The sequence was obtained from a woman aged 40 to 50 in good health. Some clones in this sample may be carry-over from other donors' samples. Sequenced input: PBMCs. This chain's CDR3 is CAWSTSGGTDTQYF. Written as DNA, the CDR3 is TGTGCCTGGAGTACTAGCGGGGGCACAGATACGCAGTATTTT.